The 24 T cell receptor beta chains below all came from one sample that was sequenced in a study of regulatory T cells in long-lasting Graves disease. Building the TCR beta libraries relied on iRepertoire HTBI primers, and CDR3 regions underwent Arm-PCR. TCRdb re-called the multiplex PCR reads with MiXCR, one entry per CDR3 protein. The sample includes roughly 420,000 distinct CDR3 sequences, less than 20% seen only once; the top ten take over 8.5%. This sample's time point: newly diagnosed GD, antithyroid drugs for less than 3 months. PBMC RNA was the source of the TCR library. These data were also reused for a study on T cells in Graves' hyperthyroidism and ophthalmopathy.

The starting material was peripheral blood mononuclear cells (PBMCs), obtained at new diagnosis, from a patient treated with antithyroid drugs. The source is a woman in her thirties with Graves disease.

The table lists this clonotype with a few counts. The CDR3 spells CSVAGLGLTYEQYF. The CDR3 region has the DNA TGCAGCGTTGCGGGCTTAGGACTAACCTACGAGCAGTACTTC. The chain is built from TRBV29-1 and TRBJ2-7; weak D call: TRBD2 (6 bases). Germline CDR1 is SQVTM and CDR2 is ANQGSEA. V shed 4 bases and J shed 2 bases, with 15 bases lying between them. This CDR3 spans 14 amino acids.

This chain uses TRBV14 with TRBJ2-1; D is possibly TRBD2 (5 bases). Germline CDR1 is SGHDN and CDR2 is FVKESK. Trimming took 6 bases from V and 7 from J, leaving 19 bases between them. The CDR3 sequence is 15 residues long. This CDR3 reads CASSSEAGYGNEQFF. The CDR3 DNA reads as TGTGCCAGCAGTTCAGAGGCGGGCTATGGAAATGAGCAGTTCTTC.

On this clonotype itself: It may be a read error: a sequence one base away is much more abundant. Written as DNA, the CDR3 is TGTGCCAGCAGTTACACCCCCCAGACGAACACTGAAGCTTTCTTT. As protein: CASSYTPQTNTEAFF. The rearrangement links TRBV6-2 or TRBV6-3 to TRBJ1-1; D is undetermined. This CDR3 is built from 15 residues. V dropped 2 bases and J dropped 1 base, with 11 bases sitting between them. Germline V gives CDR1 MNHEY, CDR2 SVGEGT.

This clonotype was detected a few times. The gene calls are TRBV6-1 and TRBJ2-5, with 10 bases aligning to TRBD2. The trim removed 6 bases at V and 5 bases at J, leaving 12 bases unmatched. The CDR3 runs to 16 residues. Germline V gene lookup returns CDR1 MNHNS and CDR2 SASEGT. CDR3 sequence reads: CASSNLAGAWGETQYF. CDR3 bases: TGTGCCAGCAGCAACCTAGCGGGAGCCTGGGGTGAGACCCAGTACTTC.

This clonotype was recorded many times. The J gene is TRBJ2-3, the V gene TRBV20-1; TRBD2 matches at 8 bases. With 3 bases clipped from V and 1 base from J, the junction kept 6 bases outside the gene matches. CDR1 and CDR2 (germline): DFQATT, SNEGSKA (reference sequence). The CDR3 totals 15 residues. CDR3 residues: CSASGAGVRTDTQYF. As DNA, the CDR3 is TGCAGTGCTAGTGGAGCGGGAGTGCGCACAGATACGCAGTATTTT.

The chain joins TRBV19 to TRBJ1-1; tentative D call: TRBD1 (5 bases). V lost 2 bases to trimming and J lost 3 bases, with 13 bases between them. The CDR3 extends over 15 amino acids. Germline-derived CDR1 and CDR2 are LNHDA and SQIVND (reference sequence). As DNA, the CDR3 is TGTGCCAGTAGTATATTCGGGGGTTCGGACACTGAAGCTTTCTTT. This codes for CASSIFGGSDTEAFF.

Many counts were recorded for this clonotype. The chain links TRBV11-2 to TRBJ1-2; 8 bases are shared with TRBD1. This CDR3 has 14 residues. With V trimmed by 1 base and J by 7 bases, 5 bases remained unmatched. In germline, CDR1 is SGHAT, CDR2 FQNNGV. The CDR3 loop reads CASSLGARGLGYTF. As DNA, the CDR3 is TGTGCCAGCAGCTTAGGGGCCAGGGGGCTTGGCTACACCTTC.

This clonotype was counted many times. The chain joins TRBV20-1 to TRBJ2-5, with 11 bases that match TRBD2. The CDR3 covers 15 residues. Per the germline V gene, CDR1 is DFQATT and CDR2 is SNEGSKA (reference sequence). V shed 7 bases and J 2 bases; nucleotides not matched to a gene: 9. CDR3 loop: CSVLGSGRGQETQYF. In DNA, the CDR3 is TGCAGTGTTCTGGGTAGCGGGAGGGGACAAGAGACCCAGTACTTC.

This clonotype has only a few counts. This chain links TRBV5-1 with TRBJ2-7; 8 bases match TRBD1. This CDR3 contains 13 residues. V lost 7 bases, J lost 6 bases, and 9 bases stayed unmatched. Germline values: CDR1 SGHRS, CDR2 YFSETQ. The CDR3 here is CASSGTGVVEQYF. Here the CDR3 DNA reads TGCGCCAGCTCCGGGACAGGCGTAGTCGAGCAGTACTTC.

As concerns this clonotype: Given a much more abundant clone one base away, this may be a read error. The chain recombines TRBV3-1 with TRBJ2-4; D is possibly TRBD1 or TRBD2 (6 bases each). This CDR3 has 14 residues. Per the germline V gene, CDR1 is LGHDT and CDR2 is YNNKEL (reference sequence). V shed 4 bases and J shed 13 bases, with 20 bases lying between them. CDR3 region: CASSLRRGDNEQYF. The DNA of the CDR3 is TGTGCCAGCAGCCTTCGGCGCGGGGACAATGAGCAGTACTTC.

In its sample, this clonotype was seen many times. The J gene is TRBJ2-1, the V gene TRBV7-3; maybe TRBD1 (6 bases). The CDR3 consists of 16 residues. Looked up from germline, CDR1 is SGHTA and CDR2 is FQGTGA. V lost 4 bases to trimming and J lost 9 bases, with 22 bases between them. CDR3 coding DNA: TGTGCCAGCAGCTCGGACGTTGGACAGTTGGTTGGTGAGCAGTTCTTC. Translated: CASSSDVGQLVGEQFF. The full variable domain, completed using reference TRBV7-3 and TRBJ2-1, is GAGVSQTPSNKVTEKGKYVELRCDPISGHTALYWYRQSLGQGPEFLIYFQGTGAADDSGLPNDRFFAVRPEGSVSTLKIQRTERGDSAVYLCASSSDVGQLVGEQFFGPGTRLTVL.

This clonotype occurred a few times. The V call is TRBV30, the J call TRBJ2-2, with 8 bases matching TRBD1. The CDR3 consists of 13 residues. Germline assignment: CDR1 GTSNPN and CDR2 SVGIG (reference sequence). Trimming removed 3 bases from V and 6 bases from J; junction bases left unmatched: 3. CDR3 in DNA: TGTGCCTGGAGCACAGGGGGAGCCGGGGAGCTGTTTTTT. It specifies CAWSTGGAGELFF. Based on the CDR3 plus reference TRBV30 and TRBJ2-2, the full variable domain is SQTIHQWPATLVQPVGSPLSLECTVEGTSNPNLYWYRQAAGRGLQLLFYSVGIGQISSEVPQNLSASRPQDRQFILSSKKLLLSDSGFYLCAWSTGGAGELFFGEGSRLTVL.

The chain has TRBV19 and TRBJ2-3; D is perhaps TRBD1 (6 bases). Germline V gives CDR1 LNHDA, CDR2 SQIVND (reference sequence). V gave up 1 base and J gave up 1 base, with 9 bases separating them. CDR3 size: 15 residues. CDR3 in amino acids: CASSIGQVGTDTQYF. The CDR3 coding sequence is TGTGCCAGTAGTATAGGACAGGTAGGCACAGATACGCAGTATTTT.

This clonotype was seen at least ten times. The rearrangement links TRBV6-1 to TRBJ2-1, with D possibly matching TRBD1 (5 bases). The germline V gene encodes CDR1 MNHNS and CDR2 SASEGT. The CDR3 runs 15 residues. V lost 4 bases and J lost 6, with 16 bases in between. The CDR3 nucleotides read TGTGCCAGCAGTGCAAGGGGCACGGCGATCAATGAGCAGTTCTTC. This gives the protein CASSARGTAINEQFF.

Ten or more counts support this clonotype. The V call is TRBV2, the J call TRBJ1-5; 8 nucleotides agree with TRBD1. Germline lookup yields CDR1 SNHLY and CDR2 FYNNEI. The V segment lost 6 bases and the J segment 8 bases; nucleotides outside the gene matches: 12. CDR3 length: 15 amino acids. CDR3: CASRADRGRWEPQHF. The CDR3 DNA follows: TGTGCCAGCAGAGCCGACAGGGGACGATGGGAGCCCCAGCATTTT. The full variable domain, rest sourced from reference TRBV2 and TRBJ1-5, is EPEVTQTPSHQVTQMGQEVILRCVPISNHLYFYWYRQILGQKVEFLVSFYNNEISEKSEIFDDQFSVERPDGSNFTLKIRSTKLEDSAMYFCASRADRGRWEPQHFGDGTRLSIL.

The V and J genes are TRBV30 and TRBJ1-2, with 8 bases aligning to TRBD1. V dropped 2 bases and J dropped 9; count of bases not matched to a gene: 11. Germline V lookup: CDR1 GTSNPN, CDR2 SVGIG (reference sequence). CDR3 length: 14 residues. The CDR3 sequence is CAWSHFRGRRSYTF. The CDR3 bases are TGTGCCTGGAGTCACTTCAGGGGGCGCAGGAGCTACACCTTC.

Notes on this clonotype: A far larger clone is one nucleotide away, so this likely arose from a read error. The chain carries TRBV7-2 and TRBJ2-7; the match to TRBD1 covers 11 bases. This CDR3 contains 15 residues. Trimming removed 4 bases from V and 2 bases from J; junction bases left unmatched: 4. Germline CDR1 SGHTA, CDR2 FQGNSA. DNA of the CDR3: TGTGCCAGCAGCTCATCGGGACAGGGGGCCTACGAGCAGTACTTC. The encoded protein is CASSSSGQGAYEQYF.

This rearrangement joins TRBV7-3 to TRBJ2-1; 8 nucleotides line up with TRBD1. Germline CDR1 reads SGHTA; CDR2 reads FQGTGA. V trimming: 6 bases; J trimming: 8 bases; junction bases outside the gene matches: 12. CDR3 size: 15 residues. DNA for the CDR3: TGTGCCAGCAGTACCCCGGGGACAGGCGACGATGAGCAGTTCTTC. It yields the protein CASSTPGTGDDEQFF.

At least ten counts were recorded for this clonotype. V is TRBV29-1 and J is TRBJ2-1; D gene ambiguous. CDR3 length equals 12 residues. V dropped 6 bases and J dropped 6 bases, with 12 bases sitting between them. From germline, CDR1 is SQVTM and CDR2 ANQGSEA. The CDR3 region is CSVKRSGNEQFF. The CDR3 nucleotides are TGCAGCGTCAAAAGGTCTGGCAATGAGCAGTTCTTC.

This clonotype was seen only a few times. V gene TRBV29-1 combines with J gene TRBJ2-2; 10 bases fit TRBD1. The trim removed 7 bases at V and 5 bases at J, leaving 10 bases unmatched. The CDR3 is 15 residues long. Germline CDR1 SQVTM, CDR2 ANQGSEA. CDR3 nucleotide sequence: TGCAGCGCTATCGGGACAGGGGATCGGACCGGGGAGCTGTTTTTT. Translated: CSAIGTGDRTGELFF.

Many counts were recorded for this clonotype. This rearrangement joins TRBV30 to TRBJ2-2, with D unclear. Germline values: CDR1 GTSNPN, CDR2 SVGIG (reference sequence). V was trimmed by 0 bases and J by 6 bases, leaving 5 bases between them. CDR3 size: 12 residues. The CDR3, as DNA: TGTGCCTGGAGTGTTAGGGCCGGGGAGCTGTTTTTT. This sequence encodes CAWSVRAGELFF.

As for this clonotype: This may be a read error, as it is one base from a much larger clone. The chain is built from TRBV3-1 and TRBJ2-2, with 7 bases identical to TRBD2. This CDR3 contains 16 residues. Trimming at V came to 4 bases and at J to 5 bases, leaving 10 bases not matched to a gene. Per the germline V gene, CDR1 is LGHDT and CDR2 is YNNKEL (reference sequence). The CDR3 reads CASSLGDLAATGELFF. DNA for the CDR3: TGTGCCAGCAGCCTAGGGGACCTAGCGGCGACCGGGGAGCTGTTTTTT. Variable domain in full (rest from reference TRBV3-1 and TRBJ2-2): DTAVSQTPKYLVTQMGNDKSIKCEQNLGHDTMYWYKQDSKKFLKIMFSYNNKELIINETVPNRFSPKSPDKAHLNLHINSLELGDSAVYFCASSLGDLAATGELFFGEGSRLTVL.

Comments on this clonotype: It may be a read error: a sequence one base away is much more abundant. V usage is TRBV29-1 and J usage is TRBJ2-7; 7 nucleotides line up with TRBD1. The CDR3 runs to 13 residues. CDR1 SQVTM and CDR2 ANQGSEA come from the germline V gene. CDR3 nucleotide sequence: TGCAGCGTTGAGGGACAGAGCTCCTGCGAGCAGTACTTC. It translates to CSVEGQSSCEQYF.

On this clonotype: This may be a read error, as it is one base from a much larger clone. The chain uses TRBV5-1 and TRBJ1-1; D is ambiguous. From germline, CDR1 is SGHRS and CDR2 YFSETQ. This CDR3 comprises 13 residues. Here the CDR3 reads CASSLRLLTEALF. The CDR3 bases are TGCGCCAGCAGCTTGCGCCTTTTGACTGAAGCTCTCTTT.